This T cell receptor beta chain emerged from a study of PD-L1 blockade in urothelial cancer. Study-level information: The patients had undergone anywhere from 0 to 3 prior chemotherapy regimens. Analysis of the blood was performed 3 weeks (second dose) and 6 weeks after treatment start.

Sequencing used immunoSEQ multiplex PCR; TCRdb keeps in-frame clones, though not all of them. Here the sample spans about 130,000 clones, approximately 84% being singletons. With 7 bases removed from V and 4 bases from J, the gap between germline ends came to 14 bases. Per the germline V gene, CDR1 is MNHNS and CDR2 is SASEGT. There are 13 residues in the CDR3. The time point: pretreatment peripheral blood. The sequence was collected from a man between 45 and 60 years old with urothelial cancer. Sequencing was performed on PBMCs, taken around atezolizumab (anti-PD-L1) treatment. The chain recombines TRBV6-1 with TRBJ2-7; a weak D match, TRBD1 (6 bases). The CDR3 loop is CASTRGHQYEQYF. DNA for the CDR3: TGTGCCAGCACCCGGGGACACCAATACGAGCAGTACTTC.